This TCR beta chain was captured by sequencing in a study of cytomegalovirus exposure and HLA in healthy donors. Study-wide results and caveats: It was reported in a later analysis that an Asian-associated ancestry cluster showed fewer N-insertions than the approximately 700-donor mean. In a later analysis, HLA-associated beta chains showed higher expansion and lower generation probabilities than comparable chains.

PCR was performed using 60 Vbeta and 13 Jbeta primers. Clones were sequenced by immunoSEQ multiplex PCR, and TCRdb holds only the in-frame ones, with some missing. The repertoire includes some 150,000 clones, around 79% of them detected once, and 1.3% to 1.5% sits in the top ten. Germline V gene sequence: CDR1 SGHDN, CDR2 FVKESK. The junction had 4 bases not matched to a gene; V was cut back by 1 base and J by 7 bases. The CDR3 contains 15 residues. For this clone: Its matching antigen is unknown.

The source material was PBMCs. This receptor was obtained from a woman aged 40 to 50 in good health and CMV-seronegative. The J gene is TRBJ1-6, the V gene TRBV14; TRBD1 matches 7 bases. CDR3 DNA: TGTGCCAGCAGCCAAGCGGCAGGGGGAAATTCACCCCTCCACTTT. This translates into CASSQAAGGNSPLHF. Drawing the rest from reference TRBV14 and TRBJ1-6, the complete variable domain is EAGVTQFPSHSVIEKGQTVTLRCDPISGHDNLYWYRRVMGKEIKFLLHFVKESKQDESGMPNNRFLAERTGGTYSTLKVQPAELEDSGVYFCASSQAAGGNSPLHFGNGTRLTVT.